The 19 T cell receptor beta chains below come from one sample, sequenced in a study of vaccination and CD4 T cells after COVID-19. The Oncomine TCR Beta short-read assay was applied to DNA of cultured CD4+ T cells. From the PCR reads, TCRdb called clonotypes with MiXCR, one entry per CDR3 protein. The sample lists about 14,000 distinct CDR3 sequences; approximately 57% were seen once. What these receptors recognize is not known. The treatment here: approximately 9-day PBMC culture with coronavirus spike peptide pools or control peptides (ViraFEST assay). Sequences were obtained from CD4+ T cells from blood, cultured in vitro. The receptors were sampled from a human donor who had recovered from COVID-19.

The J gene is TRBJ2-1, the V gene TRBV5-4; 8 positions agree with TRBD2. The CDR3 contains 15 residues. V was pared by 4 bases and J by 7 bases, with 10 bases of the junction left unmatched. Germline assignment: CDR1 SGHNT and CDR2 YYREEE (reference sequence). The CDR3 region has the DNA TGTGCCAGCAGCCCGCGGGGGGTAGCCTTAAATGAGCAGTTCTTC. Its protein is CASSPRGVALNEQFF. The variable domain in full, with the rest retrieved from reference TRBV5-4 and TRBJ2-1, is ETGVTQSPTHLIKTRGQQVTLRCSSQSGHNTVSWYQQALGQGPQFIFQYYREEENGRGNFPPRFSGLQFPNYSSELNVNALELDDSALYLCASSPRGVALNEQFFGPGTRLTVL.

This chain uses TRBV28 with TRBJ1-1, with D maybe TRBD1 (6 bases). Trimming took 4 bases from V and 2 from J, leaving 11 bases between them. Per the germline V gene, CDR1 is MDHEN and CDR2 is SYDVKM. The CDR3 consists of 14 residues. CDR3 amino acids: CASSWGTSNTEAFF. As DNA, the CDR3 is TGTGCCAGCAGTTGGGGGACAAGTAACACTGAAGCTTTCTTT.

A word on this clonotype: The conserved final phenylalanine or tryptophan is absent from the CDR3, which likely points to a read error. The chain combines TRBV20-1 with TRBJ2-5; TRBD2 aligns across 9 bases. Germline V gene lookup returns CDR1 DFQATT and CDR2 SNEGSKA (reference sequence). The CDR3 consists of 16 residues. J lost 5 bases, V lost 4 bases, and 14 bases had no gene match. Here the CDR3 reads CSAKEPTSGGYETQYL. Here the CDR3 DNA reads TGCAGTGCTAAAGAGCCGACTAGCGGCGGGTACGAGACCCAGTACTTA.

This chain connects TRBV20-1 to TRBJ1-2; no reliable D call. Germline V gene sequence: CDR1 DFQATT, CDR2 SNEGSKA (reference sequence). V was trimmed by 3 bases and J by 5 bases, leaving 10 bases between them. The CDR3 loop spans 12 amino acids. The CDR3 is CSASLRSYGYTF. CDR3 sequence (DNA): TGCAGTGCTAGTCTACGGAGTTATGGCTACACCTTC.

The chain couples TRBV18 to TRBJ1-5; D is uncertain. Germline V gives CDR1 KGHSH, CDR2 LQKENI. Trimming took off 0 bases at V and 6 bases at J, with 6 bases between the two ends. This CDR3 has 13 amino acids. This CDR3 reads CASSPPAGQPQHF. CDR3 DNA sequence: TGTGCCAGCTCACCACCGGCGGGTCAGCCCCAGCATTTT.

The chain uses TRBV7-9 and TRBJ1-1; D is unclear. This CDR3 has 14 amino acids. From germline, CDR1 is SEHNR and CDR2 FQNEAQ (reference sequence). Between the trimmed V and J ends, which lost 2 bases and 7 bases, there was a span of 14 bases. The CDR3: CASSLYGEGYEAFF. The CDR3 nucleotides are TGTGCCAGCAGCTTATACGGGGAAGGGTATGAAGCTTTCTTT. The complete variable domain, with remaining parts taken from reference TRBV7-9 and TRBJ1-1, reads DTGVSQNPRHKITKRGQNVTFRCDPISEHNRLYWYRQTLGQGPEFLTYFQNEAQLEKSRLLSDRFSAERPKGSFSTLEIQRTEQGDSAMYLCASSLYGEGYEAFFGQGTRLTVV.

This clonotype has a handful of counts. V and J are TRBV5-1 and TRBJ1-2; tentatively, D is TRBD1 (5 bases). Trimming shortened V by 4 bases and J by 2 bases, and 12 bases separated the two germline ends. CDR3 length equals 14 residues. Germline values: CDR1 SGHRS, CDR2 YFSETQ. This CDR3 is CASSGGPGNYGYTF. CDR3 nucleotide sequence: TGCGCCAGCAGCGGGGGACCAGGGAACTATGGCTACACCTTC.

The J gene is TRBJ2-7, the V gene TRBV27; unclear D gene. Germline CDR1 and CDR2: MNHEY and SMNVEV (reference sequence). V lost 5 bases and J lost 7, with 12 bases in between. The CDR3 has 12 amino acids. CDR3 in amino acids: CASSGARTEQYF. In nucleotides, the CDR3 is TGTGCCAGCAGTGGAGCCCGAACAGAGCAGTACTTC.

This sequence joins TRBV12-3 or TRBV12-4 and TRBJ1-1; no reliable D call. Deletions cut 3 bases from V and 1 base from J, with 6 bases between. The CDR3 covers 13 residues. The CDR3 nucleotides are TGTGCCAGCAGTTTTACGCAGAACACTGAAGCTTTCTTT. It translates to CASSFTQNTEAFF.

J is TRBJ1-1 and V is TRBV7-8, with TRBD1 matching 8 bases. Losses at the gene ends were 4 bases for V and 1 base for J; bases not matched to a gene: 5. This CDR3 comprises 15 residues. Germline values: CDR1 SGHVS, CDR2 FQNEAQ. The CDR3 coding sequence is TGTGCCAGCAGCTCCTGGACAGGGAGGAACACTGAAGCTTTCTTT. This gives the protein CASSSWTGRNTEAFF.

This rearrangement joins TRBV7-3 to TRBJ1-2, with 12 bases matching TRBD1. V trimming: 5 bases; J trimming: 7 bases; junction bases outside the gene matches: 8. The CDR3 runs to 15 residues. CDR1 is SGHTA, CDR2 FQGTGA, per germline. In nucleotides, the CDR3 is TGTGCCAGCAGCCCTCGGGGGGGACAGGGGGCTGGCTACACCTTC. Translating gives CASSPRGGQGAGYTF.

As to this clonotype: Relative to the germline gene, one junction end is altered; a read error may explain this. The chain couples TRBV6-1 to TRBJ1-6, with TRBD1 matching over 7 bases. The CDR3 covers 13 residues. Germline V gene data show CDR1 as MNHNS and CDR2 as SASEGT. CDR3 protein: CATKRDSFSPLHF. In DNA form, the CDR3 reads TGCGCCACCAAAAGGGACAGTTTTTCACCCCTCCACTTT.

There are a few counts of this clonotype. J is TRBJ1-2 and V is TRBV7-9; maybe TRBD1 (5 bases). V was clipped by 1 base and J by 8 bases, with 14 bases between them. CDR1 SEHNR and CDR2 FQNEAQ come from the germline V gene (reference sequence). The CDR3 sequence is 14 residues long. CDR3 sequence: CASSLGIEGRGYTF. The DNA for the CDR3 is TGTGCCAGCAGCTTAGGGATAGAGGGGAGAGGCTACACCTTC.

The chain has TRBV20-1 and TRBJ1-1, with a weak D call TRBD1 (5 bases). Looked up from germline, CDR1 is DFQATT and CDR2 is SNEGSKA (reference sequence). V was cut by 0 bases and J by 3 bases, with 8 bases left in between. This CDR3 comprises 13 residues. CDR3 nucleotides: TGCAGTGCTAGAGATTGGGGCTACACTGAAGCTTTCTTT. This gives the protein CSARDWGYTEAFF.

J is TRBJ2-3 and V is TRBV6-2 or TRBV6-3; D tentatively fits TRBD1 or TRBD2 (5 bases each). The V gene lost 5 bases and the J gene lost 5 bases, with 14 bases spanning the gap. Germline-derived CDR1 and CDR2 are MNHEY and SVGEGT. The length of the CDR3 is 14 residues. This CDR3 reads CASSRGRDVDTQYF. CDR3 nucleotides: TGTGCCAGCAGTCGCGGACGGGACGTAGATACGCAGTATTTT.

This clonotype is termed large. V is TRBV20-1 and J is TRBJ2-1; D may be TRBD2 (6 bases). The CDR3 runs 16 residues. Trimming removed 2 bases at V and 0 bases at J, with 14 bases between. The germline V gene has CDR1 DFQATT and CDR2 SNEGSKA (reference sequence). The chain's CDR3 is CSARRENGGSYNEQFF. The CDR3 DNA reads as TGCAGTGCTAGACGGGAGAATGGGGGCTCCTACAATGAGCAGTTCTTC.

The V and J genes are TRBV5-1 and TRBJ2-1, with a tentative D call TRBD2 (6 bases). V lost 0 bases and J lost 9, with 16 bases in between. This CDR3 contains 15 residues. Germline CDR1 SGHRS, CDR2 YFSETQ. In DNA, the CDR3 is TGCGCCAGCAGCTTGGCCGGAGGGCAGCACAGTGAGCAGTTCTTC. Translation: CASSLAGGQHSEQFF.

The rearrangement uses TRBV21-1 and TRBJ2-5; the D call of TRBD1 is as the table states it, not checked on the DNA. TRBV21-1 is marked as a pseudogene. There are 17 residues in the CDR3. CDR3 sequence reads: CASSKVGGQGAGQTQYF. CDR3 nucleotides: TGTGCCAGCAGCAAAGTTGGGGGACAGGGGGCCGGGCAGACCCAGTACTTC.

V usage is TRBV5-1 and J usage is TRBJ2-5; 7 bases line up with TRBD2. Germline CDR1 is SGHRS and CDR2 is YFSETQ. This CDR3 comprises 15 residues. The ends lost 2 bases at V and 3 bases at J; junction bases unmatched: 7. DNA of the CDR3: TGCGCCAGCAGCTTTCGGGGGGACCCTAAAGAGACCCAGTACTTC. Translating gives CASSFRGDPKETQYF.